The 8 T cell receptor beta chains below all came from one sample that was sequenced in a study of blood T cell repertoires in COVID-19 (dated by TCRdb to the early 2020s). Receptor amplification or capture employed the immunoSEQ multiplex PCR assay. Held by TCRdb, this immuneACCESS table contains in-frame sequences only and omits some clones. Under half of the omission traces to an unresolved V gene where checked; the cause of the rest is unknown. The sample table holds about 140,000 clones, of which about 87% were seen once. The ten largest clones add up to 3.5% to 5.5% of the sample. Material: peripheral blood. The receptors shown here come from a woman aged 40-49 years with acute or convalescent COVID-19.

This sequence joins TRBV10-3 and TRBJ1-1; possible D gene TRBD1, 5 bases. CDR1 is ENHRY, CDR2 SYGVKD, per germline. V lost 6 bases, J lost 6 bases, and 8 bases lay in between. The CDR3 is 11 amino acids. CDR3 amino acids: CAISQGAEAFF. In nucleotides, the CDR3 is TGTGCCATCAGCCAGGGCGCTGAAGCTTTCTTT.

V is TRBV7-3 and J is TRBJ2-5; 7 nucleotides agree with TRBD1. Unmatched junction bases numbered 7, after V lost 5 bases and J lost 10 bases. Germline V gives CDR1 SGHTA, CDR2 FQGTGA. This CDR3 contains 12 residues. The CDR3 loop is CASSPRQGVQYF. Written as DNA, the CDR3 is TGTGCCAGCAGCCCCAGACAGGGTGTCCAGTACTTC.

The chain joins TRBV5-1 to TRBJ2-3; 12 bases align to TRBD2. The CDR3 is 17 residues long. The germline gives CDR1 SGHRS, CDR2 YFSETQ. V lost 4 bases and J lost 4; bases outside the gene matches: 10. CDR3 DNA sequence: TGCGCCAGCAGCCCAGGGACTAGCGGGTCGGGGGCAGATACGCAGTATTTT. Protein product: CASSPGTSGSGADTQYF.

The chain employs TRBV30 and TRBJ1-2; 8 bases fit TRBD1. The CDR3 spans 13 residues. V lost 2 bases, J lost 8 bases, and 7 bases stayed unmatched. Germline V lookup: CDR1 GTSNPN, CDR2 SVGIG (reference sequence). The chain's CDR3 is CAWSTGTGIGYTF. Written as DNA, the CDR3 is TGTGCCTGGAGTACAGGGACAGGTATAGGCTACACCTTC.

The V and J genes are TRBV11-3 and TRBJ2-1; D ambiguous. The V end was cut by 0 bases, the J end by 8 bases, with 11 bases between. Germline V CDR1 and CDR2: SGHNT, YENEEA. CDR3 length: 14 residues. The CDR3 DNA reads TGTGCCAGCAGCTTAGACGAGCTGGGCGATGAGCAGTTCTTC. As protein: CASSLDELGDEQFF.

The chain has TRBV24-1 and TRBJ1-1; D possibly corresponds to TRBD1 (5 bases). CDR3 length: 11 residues. V was clipped by 8 bases and J by 5 bases, with 8 bases between them. Germline CDR1 is KGHDR and CDR2 is SFDVKD. CDR3 bases: TGTGCCACCATAAAGGGGACTGAAGCTTTCTTT. It specifies CATIKGTEAFF.

The chain couples TRBV6-4 to TRBJ2-7, with 16 bases lining up with TRBD2. CDR1 and CDR2 from the germline V gene are MRHNA and SNTAGT. After removal of 4 bases from V and 5 bases from J, the junction contained 8 bases not matched to a gene. This CDR3 has 17 amino acids. Written as DNA, the CDR3 is TGTGCCAGCAGTGCAACGGGACTAGCGGGAGGGCTCCACGAGCAGTACTTC. Residues: CASSATGLAGGLHEQYF.

The V call is TRBV23-1, the J call TRBJ1-5, with 7 bases fitting TRBD1. TRBV23-1 is classed as an ORF, of uncertain function. With 6 bases clipped from V and 2 bases from J, the junction kept 10 bases outside the gene matches. The CDR3 contains 16 residues. CDR3 sequence reads: CASRTTGRIGNQPQHF. DNA of the CDR3: TGCGCCAGCAGGACGACAGGGAGGATAGGCAATCAGCCCCAGCATTTT.